Included here is one TCR beta chain sequence, with context. The data were taken from a study of blood T cell repertoires in COVID-19. Whole-study context: T cells, B-cell-depleted T cells, or PBMCs provided the cDNA or gDNA that served as material.

V lost 6 bases and J lost 3; bases outside the gene matches: 10. Germline-derived CDR1 and CDR2 are SNHLY and FYNNEI. The CDR3 contains 17 residues. Recruits, aged roughly 18 to 100 years, lived in 20 to 30 US areas. Which cohort a participant joined came from the clinical history participants gave. The recovered donors of Cohort 3 showed two negative PCRs, clearance, or symptom resolution. Assay: immunoSEQ multiplex PCR; the TCRdb copy retains only in-frame clones and omits some. The sample consists of some 490,000 clones, roughly nine tenths of them appearing once. The chain combines TRBV2 with TRBJ2-4, with 11 bases fitting TRBD2. The sample was PBMCs or T cells enriched from blood (not recorded which). The source of this sequence is a woman aged 55-70 years who had recovered from COVID-19. CDR3 sequence: CASRVSGGVKGKNIQYF. In nucleotides, the CDR3 is TGTGCCAGCAGGGTTAGCGGGGGGGTTAAGGGCAAAAACATTCAGTACTTC.